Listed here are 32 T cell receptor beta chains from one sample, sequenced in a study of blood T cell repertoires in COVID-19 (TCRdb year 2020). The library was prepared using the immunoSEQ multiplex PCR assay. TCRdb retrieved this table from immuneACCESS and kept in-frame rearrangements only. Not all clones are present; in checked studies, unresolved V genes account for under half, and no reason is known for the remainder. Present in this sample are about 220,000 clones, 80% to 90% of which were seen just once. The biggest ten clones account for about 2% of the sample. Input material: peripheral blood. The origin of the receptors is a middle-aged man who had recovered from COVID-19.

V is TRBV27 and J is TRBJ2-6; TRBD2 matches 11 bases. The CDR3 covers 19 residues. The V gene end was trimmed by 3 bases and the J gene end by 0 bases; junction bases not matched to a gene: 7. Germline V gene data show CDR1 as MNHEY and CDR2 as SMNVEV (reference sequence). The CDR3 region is CASSFSRLAGNSGANVLTF. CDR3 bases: TGTGCCAGCAGTTTCTCTCGACTAGCGGGAAACTCTGGGGCCAACGTCCTGACTTTC.

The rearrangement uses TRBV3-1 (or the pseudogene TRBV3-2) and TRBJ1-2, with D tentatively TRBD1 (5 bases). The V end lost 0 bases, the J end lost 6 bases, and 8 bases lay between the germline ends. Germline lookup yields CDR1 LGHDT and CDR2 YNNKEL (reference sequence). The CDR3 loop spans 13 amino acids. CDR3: CASSQDWGDGYTF. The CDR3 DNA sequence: TGTGCCAGCAGCCAAGATTGGGGGGATGGCTACACCTTC.

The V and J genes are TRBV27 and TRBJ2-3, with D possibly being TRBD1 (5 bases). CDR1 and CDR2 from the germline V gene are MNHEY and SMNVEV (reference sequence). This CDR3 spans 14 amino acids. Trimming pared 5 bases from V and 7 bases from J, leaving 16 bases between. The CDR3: CASSPQDTQYTQYF. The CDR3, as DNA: TGTGCCAGCAGTCCCCAGGACACTCAATATACGCAGTATTTT.

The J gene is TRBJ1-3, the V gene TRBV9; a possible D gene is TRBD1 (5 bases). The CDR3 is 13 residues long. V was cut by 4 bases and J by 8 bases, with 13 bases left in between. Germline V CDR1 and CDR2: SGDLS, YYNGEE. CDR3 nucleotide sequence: TGTGCCAGCAGCAAGTCAGGGATCGACACCATATATTTT. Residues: CASSKSGIDTIYF.

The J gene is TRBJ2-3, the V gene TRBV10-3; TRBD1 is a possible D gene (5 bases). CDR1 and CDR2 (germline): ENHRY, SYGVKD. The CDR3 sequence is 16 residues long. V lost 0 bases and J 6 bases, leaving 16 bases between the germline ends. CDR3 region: CAISESISQGRDTQYF. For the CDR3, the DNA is TGTGCCATCAGTGAGTCTATTTCGCAGGGCAGGGATACGCAGTATTTT.

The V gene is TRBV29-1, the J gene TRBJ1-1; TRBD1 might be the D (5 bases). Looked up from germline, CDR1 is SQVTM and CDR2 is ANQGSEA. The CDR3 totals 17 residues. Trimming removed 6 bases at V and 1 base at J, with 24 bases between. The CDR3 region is CSVRPRLTGVGNTEAFF. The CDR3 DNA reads TGCAGCGTACGACCCCGACTTACAGGCGTAGGGAACACTGAAGCTTTCTTT.

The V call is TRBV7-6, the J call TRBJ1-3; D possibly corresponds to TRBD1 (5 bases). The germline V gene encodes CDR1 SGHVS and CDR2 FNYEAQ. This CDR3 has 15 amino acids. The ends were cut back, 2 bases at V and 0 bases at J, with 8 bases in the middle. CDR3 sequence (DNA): TGTGCCAGCAGCTTAACGGGGGGCTCTGGAAACACCATATATTTT. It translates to CASSLTGGSGNTIYF. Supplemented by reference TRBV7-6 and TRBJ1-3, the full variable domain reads GAGVSQSPRYKVTKRGQDVALRCDPISGHVSLYWYRQALGQGPEFLTYFNYEAQQDKSGLPNDRFSAERPEGSISTLTIQRTEQRDSAMYRCASSLTGGSGNTIYFGEGSWLTVV.

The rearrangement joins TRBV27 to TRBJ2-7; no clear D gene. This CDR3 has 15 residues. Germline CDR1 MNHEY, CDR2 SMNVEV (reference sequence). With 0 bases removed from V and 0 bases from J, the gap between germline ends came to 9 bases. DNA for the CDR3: TGTGCCAGCAGTTTATCGAGTCGTGACTCCTACGAGCAGTACTTC. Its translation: CASSLSSRDSYEQYF.

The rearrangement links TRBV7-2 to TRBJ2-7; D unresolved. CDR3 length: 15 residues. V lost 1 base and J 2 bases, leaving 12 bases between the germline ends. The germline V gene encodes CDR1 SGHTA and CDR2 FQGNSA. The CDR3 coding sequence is TGTGCCAGCAGCTTAGTTAGCCTCTCAGCCTACGAGCAGTACTTC. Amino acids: CASSLVSLSAYEQYF.

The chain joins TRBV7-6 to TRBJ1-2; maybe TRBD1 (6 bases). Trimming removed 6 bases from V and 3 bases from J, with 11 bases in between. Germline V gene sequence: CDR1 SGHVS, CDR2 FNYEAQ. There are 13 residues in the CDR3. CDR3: CASRAGADYGYTF. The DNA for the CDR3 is TGTGCCAGCAGGGCAGGGGCCGACTATGGCTACACCTTC.

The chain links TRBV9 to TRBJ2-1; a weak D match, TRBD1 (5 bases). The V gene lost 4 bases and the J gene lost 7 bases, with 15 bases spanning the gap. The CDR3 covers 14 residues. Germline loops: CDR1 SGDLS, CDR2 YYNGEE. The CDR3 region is CASSPQVGRNEQFF. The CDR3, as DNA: TGTGCCAGCAGCCCTCAGGTGGGGCGGAATGAGCAGTTCTTC.

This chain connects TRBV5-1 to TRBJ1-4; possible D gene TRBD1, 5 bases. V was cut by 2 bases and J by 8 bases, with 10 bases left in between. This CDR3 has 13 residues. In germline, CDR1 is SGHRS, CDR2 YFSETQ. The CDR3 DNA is TGCGCCAGCAGCTTCGACAGCTGGGAAAAACTGTTTTTT. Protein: CASSFDSWEKLFF. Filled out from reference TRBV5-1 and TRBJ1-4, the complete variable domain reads KAGVTQTPRYLIKTRGQQVTLSCSPISGHRSVSWYQQTPGQGLQFLFEYFSETQRNKGNFPGRFSGRQFSNSRSEMNVSTLELGDSALYLCASSFDSWEKLFFGSGTQLSVL.

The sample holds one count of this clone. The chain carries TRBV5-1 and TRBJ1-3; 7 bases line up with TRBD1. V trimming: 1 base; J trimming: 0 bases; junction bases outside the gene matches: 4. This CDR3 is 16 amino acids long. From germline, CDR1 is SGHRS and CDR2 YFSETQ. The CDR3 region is CASSLYSGGSGNTIYF. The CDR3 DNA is TGCGCCAGCAGCTTGTATTCAGGGGGCTCTGGAAACACCATATATTTT.

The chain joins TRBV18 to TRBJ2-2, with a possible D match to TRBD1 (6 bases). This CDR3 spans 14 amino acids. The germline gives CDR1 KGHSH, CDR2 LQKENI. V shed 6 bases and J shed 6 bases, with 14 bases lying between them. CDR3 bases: TGTGCCAGCTCCCTGCAGGGGCCCTCCGGGGAGCTGTTTTTT. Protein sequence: CASSLQGPSGELFF.

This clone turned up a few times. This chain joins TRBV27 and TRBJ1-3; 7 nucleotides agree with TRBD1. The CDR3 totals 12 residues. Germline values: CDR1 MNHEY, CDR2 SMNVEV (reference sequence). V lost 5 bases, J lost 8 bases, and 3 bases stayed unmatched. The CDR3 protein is CASSTTGDTIYF. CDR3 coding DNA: TGTGCCAGCAGTACTACAGGGGACACCATATATTTT.

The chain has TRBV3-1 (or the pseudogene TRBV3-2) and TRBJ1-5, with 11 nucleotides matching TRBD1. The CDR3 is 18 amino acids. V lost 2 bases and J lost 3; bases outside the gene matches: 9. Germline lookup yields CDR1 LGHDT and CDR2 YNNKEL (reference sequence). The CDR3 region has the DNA TGTGCCAGCAGCCAACCCGGACAGGGGGCATGCCTCAATCAGCCCCAGCATTTT. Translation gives CASSQPGQGACLNQPQHF.

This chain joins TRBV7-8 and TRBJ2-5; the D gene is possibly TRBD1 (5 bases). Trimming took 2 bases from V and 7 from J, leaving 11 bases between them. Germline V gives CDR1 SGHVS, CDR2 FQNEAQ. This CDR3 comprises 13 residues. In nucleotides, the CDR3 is TGTGCCAGCAGCTTAAAAGGACAAAGGACCCAGTACTTC. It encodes CASSLKGQRTQYF.

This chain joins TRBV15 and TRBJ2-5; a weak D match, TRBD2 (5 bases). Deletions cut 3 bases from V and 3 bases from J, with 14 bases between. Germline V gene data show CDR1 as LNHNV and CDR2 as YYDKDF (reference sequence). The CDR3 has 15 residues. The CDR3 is CATSRRARVEETQYF. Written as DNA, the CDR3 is TGTGCCACCAGCAGGAGGGCTAGGGTAGAAGAGACCCAGTACTTC.

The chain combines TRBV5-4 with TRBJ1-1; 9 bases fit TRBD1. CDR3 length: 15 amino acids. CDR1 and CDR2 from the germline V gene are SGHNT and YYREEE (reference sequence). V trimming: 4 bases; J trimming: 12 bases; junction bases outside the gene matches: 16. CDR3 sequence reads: CASSQDMEGQGMPFF. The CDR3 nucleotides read TGTGCCAGCAGCCAAGACATGGAGGGACAGGGTATGCCTTTCTTT.

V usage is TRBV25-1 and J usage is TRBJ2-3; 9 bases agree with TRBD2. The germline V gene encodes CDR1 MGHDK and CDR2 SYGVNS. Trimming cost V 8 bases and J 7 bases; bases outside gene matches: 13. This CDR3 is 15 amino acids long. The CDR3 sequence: CASSSGTSTMNTQYF. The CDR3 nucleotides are TGTGCCAGCTCATCCGGGACTAGCACGATGAATACGCAGTATTTT.

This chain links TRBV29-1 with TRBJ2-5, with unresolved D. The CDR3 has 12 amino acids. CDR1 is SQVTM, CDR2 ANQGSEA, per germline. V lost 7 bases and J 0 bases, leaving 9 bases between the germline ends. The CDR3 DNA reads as TGCAGCGCGTACAGAAACCAAGAGACCCAGTACTTC. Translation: CSAYRNQETQYF.

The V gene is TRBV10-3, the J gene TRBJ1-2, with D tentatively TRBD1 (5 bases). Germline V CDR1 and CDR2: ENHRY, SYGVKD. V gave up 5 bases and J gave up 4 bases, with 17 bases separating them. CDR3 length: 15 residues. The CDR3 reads CAISTGPGEGYGYTF. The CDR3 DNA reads TGTGCCATCAGTACCGGACCGGGGGAAGGCTATGGCTACACCTTC.

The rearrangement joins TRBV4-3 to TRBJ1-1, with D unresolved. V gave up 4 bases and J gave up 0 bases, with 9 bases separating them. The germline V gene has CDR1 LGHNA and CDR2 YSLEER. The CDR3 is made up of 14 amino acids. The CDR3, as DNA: TGCGCCAGCAGCCCGCGGCTCCTGAACACTGAAGCTTTCTTT. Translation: CASSPRLLNTEAFF.

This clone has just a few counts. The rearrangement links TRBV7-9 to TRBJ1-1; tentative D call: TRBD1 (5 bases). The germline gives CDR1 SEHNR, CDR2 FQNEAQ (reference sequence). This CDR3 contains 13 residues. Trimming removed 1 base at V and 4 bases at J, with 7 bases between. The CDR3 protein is CASSLGGVTEAFF. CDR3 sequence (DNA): TGTGCCAGCAGCTTAGGGGGGGTCACTGAAGCTTTCTTT.

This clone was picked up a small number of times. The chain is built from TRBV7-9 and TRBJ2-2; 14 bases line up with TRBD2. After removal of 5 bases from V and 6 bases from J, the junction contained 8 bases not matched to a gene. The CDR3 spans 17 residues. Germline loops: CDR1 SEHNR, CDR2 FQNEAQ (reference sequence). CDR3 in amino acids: CASSRTPGLAGAGELFF. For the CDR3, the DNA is TGTGCCAGCAGCCGGACCCCGGGACTAGCGGGAGCCGGGGAGCTGTTTTTT.

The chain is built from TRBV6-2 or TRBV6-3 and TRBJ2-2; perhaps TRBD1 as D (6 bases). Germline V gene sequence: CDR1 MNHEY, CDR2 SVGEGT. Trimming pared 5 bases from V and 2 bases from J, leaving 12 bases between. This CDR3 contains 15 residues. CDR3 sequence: CASSPRTANTGELFF. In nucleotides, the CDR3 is TGTGCCAGCAGTCCCAGGACAGCAAACACCGGGGAGCTGTTTTTT.

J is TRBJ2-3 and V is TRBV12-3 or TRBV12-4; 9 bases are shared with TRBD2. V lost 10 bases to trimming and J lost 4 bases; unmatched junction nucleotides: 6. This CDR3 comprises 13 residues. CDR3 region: CATVAGVADTQYF. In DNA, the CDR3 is TGTGCCACCGTAGCGGGAGTTGCAGATACGCAGTATTTT.

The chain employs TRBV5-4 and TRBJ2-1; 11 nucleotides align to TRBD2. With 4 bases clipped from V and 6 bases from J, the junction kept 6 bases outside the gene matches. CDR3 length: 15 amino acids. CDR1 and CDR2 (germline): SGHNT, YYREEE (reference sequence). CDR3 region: CASSEGTSGTNEQFF. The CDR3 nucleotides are TGTGCCAGCAGCGAAGGGACTAGCGGTACCAATGAGCAGTTCTTC.

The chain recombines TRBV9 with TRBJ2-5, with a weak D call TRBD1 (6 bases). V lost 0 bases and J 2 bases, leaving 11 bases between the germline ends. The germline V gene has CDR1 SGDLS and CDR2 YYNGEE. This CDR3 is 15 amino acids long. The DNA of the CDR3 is TGTGCCAGCAGCGTAGGGACAGACTTTCAAGAGACCCAGTACTTC. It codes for CASSVGTDFQETQYF.

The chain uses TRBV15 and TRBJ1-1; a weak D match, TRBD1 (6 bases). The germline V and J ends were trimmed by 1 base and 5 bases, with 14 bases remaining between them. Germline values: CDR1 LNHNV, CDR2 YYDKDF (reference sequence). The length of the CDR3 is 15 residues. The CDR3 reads CATSRGRQGRTEAFF. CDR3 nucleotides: TGTGCCACCAGCAGAGGGAGGCAGGGGAGAACTGAAGCTTTCTTT.

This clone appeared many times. The CDR3 DNA is TGCAGCGTTGGAACAGGGGGATGGACTGAAGCTTTCTTT. This translates into CSVGTGGWTEAFF. The chain is built from TRBV29-1 and TRBJ1-1; TRBD1 matches 8 bases. Germline CDR1 and CDR2: SQVTM and ANQGSEA. V was pared by 4 bases and J by 5 bases, with 6 bases of the junction left unmatched. The CDR3 is made up of 13 amino acids.

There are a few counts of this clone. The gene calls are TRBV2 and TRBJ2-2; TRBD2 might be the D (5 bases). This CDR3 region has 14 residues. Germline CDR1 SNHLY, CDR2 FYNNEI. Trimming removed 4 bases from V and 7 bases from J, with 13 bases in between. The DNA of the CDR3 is TGTGCCAGCAGTGCGCTGGGAGATGGCGGGGAGCTGTTTTTT. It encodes CASSALGDGGELFF. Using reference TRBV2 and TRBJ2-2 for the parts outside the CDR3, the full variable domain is EPEVTQTPSHQVTQMGQEVILRCVPISNHLYFYWYRQILGQKVEFLVSFYNNEISEKSEIFDDQFSVERPDGSNFTLKIRSTKLEDSAMYFCASSALGDGGELFFGEGSRLTVL.